The 15 T cell receptor beta chains given below trace back to one sample, sequenced in a study of blood T cell repertoires in COVID-19. This table comes from immunoSEQ multiplex PCR, and its TCRdb copy is limited to in-frame clones, with some not included. The sample lists roughly 120,000 clones; about 82% were seen once. What was sequenced was peripheral blood. The source of these receptors is a human donor in a cohort sampled during active COVID-19.

This clone was found a few times. This chain links TRBV5-5 with TRBJ2-7, with D perhaps matching TRBD1 (5 bases). CDR3 length: 15 amino acids. The V end was cut by 0 bases, the J end by 0 bases, with 10 bases between. CDR1 is SGHKS, CDR2 YYEKEE, per germline (reference sequence). This CDR3 reads CASSLAGLGSYEQYF. The CDR3 nucleotides are TGTGCCAGCAGCTTGGCAGGGTTGGGCTCCTACGAGCAGTACTTC.

The gene calls are TRBV7-9 and TRBJ2-7; 8 nucleotides match TRBD1. With 6 bases clipped from V and 6 bases from J, the junction kept 13 bases outside the gene matches. CDR1 and CDR2 from the germline V gene are SEHNR and FQNEAQ (reference sequence). The CDR3 contains 15 residues. Written as DNA, the CDR3 is TGTGCCAGCAGTTCATCCGGGACAGGCACGCTCGAGCAGTACTTC. This codes for CASSSSGTGTLEQYF.

The rearrangement joins TRBV7-3 to TRBJ2-7; a possible D gene is TRBD2 (5 bases). CDR1 SGHTA and CDR2 FQGTGA come from the germline V gene. V lost 0 bases and J 3 bases, leaving 9 bases between the germline ends. The CDR3 contains 14 residues. The CDR3 loop reads CASSLTGADYEQYF. The CDR3 region has the DNA TGTGCCAGCAGCTTAACGGGAGCGGACTACGAGCAGTACTTC.

The chain joins TRBV7-6 to TRBJ2-1, with 9 bases fitting TRBD2. This CDR3 contains 18 residues. Unmatched junction bases numbered 17, after V lost 5 bases and J lost 6 bases. CDR1 and CDR2 (germline): SGHVS, FNYEAQ. The CDR3 reads CASSHRVAGETGLNEQFF. Written as DNA, the CDR3 is TGTGCCAGCAGCCACCGCGTAGCGGGAGAGACAGGTCTCAATGAGCAGTTCTTC.

This sequence joins TRBV5-1 and TRBJ2-3, with TRBD1 matching 10 bases. Per the germline V gene, CDR1 is SGHRS and CDR2 is YFSETQ. The CDR3 is made up of 15 amino acids. With 0 bases clipped from V and 4 bases from J, the junction kept 2 bases outside the gene matches. CDR3 coding DNA: TGCGCCAGCAGCTTGGCCGGGACAGGGGCAGATACGCAGTATTTT. This gives the protein CASSLAGTGADTQYF.

This chain uses TRBV24-1 with TRBJ2-2; D unresolved. This CDR3 region has 15 residues. Germline CDR1 KGHDR, CDR2 SFDVKD. Trimming stripped 1 base from V and 5 bases from J, with 10 bases between. The CDR3 DNA sequence: TGTGCCACCAGTGATTTAGTTGCAGGTACCGGGGAGCTGTTTTTT. Amino acids: CATSDLVAGTGELFF.

V is TRBV24-1 and J is TRBJ2-7; 9 nucleotides agree with TRBD1. V trimming: 5 bases; J trimming: 9 bases; junction bases outside the gene matches: 7. CDR3 length equals 13 residues. The V gene's germline CDR1 is KGHDR and CDR2 SFDVKD. As DNA, the CDR3 is TGTGCCACCAGTGGGACAGGGGCTATCGGGCAGTACTTC. Protein: CATSGTGAIGQYF.

This chain links TRBV27 with TRBJ1-1; D is unresolved. V lost 7 bases and J 0 bases, leaving 15 bases between the germline ends. Germline lookup yields CDR1 MNHEY and CDR2 SMNVEV (reference sequence). This CDR3 has 15 amino acids. The CDR3, as DNA: TGTGCCAGCACCGGACGGGGAGGCATGAACACTGAAGCTTTCTTT. This translates into CASTGRGGMNTEAFF.

The chain has TRBV19 and TRBJ2-4; 11 positions agree with TRBD2. The CDR3 extends over 15 amino acids. The trim removed 5 bases at V and 3 bases at J, leaving 3 bases unmatched. The germline gives CDR1 LNHDA, CDR2 SQIVND (reference sequence). The CDR3 nucleotides read TGTGCCAGTAGTCCTAGCGGGAGGTTCAAAAACATTCAGTACTTC. It translates to CASSPSGRFKNIQYF.

The chain recombines TRBV29-1 with TRBJ1-2; maybe TRBD1 (6 bases). Trimming took 2 bases from V and 8 from J, leaving 15 bases between them. The CDR3 runs to 13 residues. Germline V CDR1 and CDR2: SQVTM, ANQGSEA. This CDR3 is CSVERQGRQGYTF. Here the CDR3 DNA reads TGCAGCGTTGAAAGGCAGGGGCGTCAGGGCTACACCTTC.

The rearrangement links TRBV5-1 to TRBJ1-1, with TRBD1 matching over 9 bases. The germline V gene has CDR1 SGHRS and CDR2 YFSETQ. J gave up 5 bases and V 2 bases, and 7 bases lay outside the gene matches. This CDR3 region has 15 residues. CDR3 sequence reads: CASSLQGQGQTEAFF. CDR3 coding DNA: TGCGCCAGCAGCTTACAGGGACAGGGTCAGACTGAAGCTTTCTTT. Complete variable domain (other parts from reference TRBV5-1 and TRBJ1-1): KAGVTQTPRYLIKTRGQQVTLSCSPISGHRSVSWYQQTPGQGLQFLFEYFSETQRNKGNFPGRFSGRQFSNSRSEMNVSTLELGDSALYLCASSLQGQGQTEAFFGQGTRLTVV.

The CDR3 here is CASSGGSGSNRETQYF. The CDR3 coding sequence is TGTGCCAGCAGCGGGGGTAGCGGGAGCAATAGAGAGACCCAGTACTTC. The J gene is TRBJ2-5, the V gene TRBV9; the match to TRBD2 covers 9 bases. This CDR3 comprises 16 residues. Germline loops: CDR1 SGDLS, CDR2 YYNGEE. V shed 3 bases, J shed 4 bases, and the junction held 10 bases outside the gene matches. The full variable domain, its missing parts supplied by reference TRBV9 and TRBJ2-5, is DSGVTQTPKHLITATGQRVTLRCSPRSGDLSVYWYQQSLDQGLQFLIQYYNGEERAKGNILERFSAQQFPDLHSELNLSSLELGDSALYFCASSGGSGSNRETQYFGPGTRLLVL.

The chain carries TRBV6-5 and TRBJ1-5; D is undetermined. In germline, CDR1 is MNHEY, CDR2 SVGAGI. CDR3 size: 11 residues. Between the trimmed V and J ends, which lost 8 bases and 4 bases, there was a span of 6 bases. This CDR3 is CASRGNQPQHF. The CDR3 region has the DNA TGTGCCAGCCGAGGGAATCAGCCCCAGCATTTT.

The J gene is TRBJ1-1, the V gene TRBV5-1, with D perhaps TRBD1 (5 bases). Trimming cost V 3 bases and J 2 bases, with 8 bases left between them. CDR1 is SGHRS and CDR2 is YFSETQ in the germline V gene. CDR3 length: 13 amino acids. In DNA, the CDR3 is TGCGCCAGCAGCTCACAGGAAAACACTGAAGCTTTCTTT. Amino acid sequence: CASSSQENTEAFF. The full variable domain, in which reference TRBV5-1 and TRBJ1-1 provide the parts outside the CDR3, is KAGVTQTPRYLIKTRGQQVTLSCSPISGHRSVSWYQQTPGQGLQFLFEYFSETQRNKGNFPGRFSGRQFSNSRSEMNVSTLELGDSALYLCASSSQENTEAFFGQGTRLTVV.

The V gene is TRBV3-1 (or the pseudogene TRBV3-2), the J gene TRBJ2-5, with 9 bases matching TRBD1. Germline CDR1 reads LGHDT; CDR2 reads YNNKEL (reference sequence). The CDR3 sequence is 17 residues long. V trimming: 4 bases; J trimming: 2 bases; junction bases outside the gene matches: 11. CDR3 coding DNA: TGTGCCAGCAGCCGACAGAATGGGACAGGGAAACAAGAGACCCAGTACTTC. This translates into CASSRQNGTGKQETQYF.